These T cell receptor beta chains were read from a single sample in a study of T-cell reconstitution after alpha-beta-depleted transplantation in children. TCRdb recomputed calls from the PCR reads with MiXCR, one row per CDR3 protein. Counted here are about 540,000 distinct CDR3 sequences, about 17% occurring once; the ten biggest clones make up 3.3%. This sample comprised PBMCs from the stem cell graft donor, obtained from the stem cell graft. Receptors were obtained from a human donor who donated a stem cell graft to a child with acute lymphoblastic leukemia. The CDR3 runs from the conserved cysteine through the conserved F or W. Fields, in order: CDR3 protein, CDR3 DNA, J gene, D gene, clone size, V gene. D genes are given only for firm matches. A clone size is listed for some rows: how often the clone was seen (once, few, many), or a class if it is expanded.

CASSLVVDEQYF | TGTGCCAGCAGCTTAGTCGTGGACGAGCAGTACTTC | TRBJ2-7 | NA | few | TRBV5-1
CASSQGGLMTGTTGELFF | TGCGCCAGCAGCCAAGGAGGGTTAATGACAGGGACCACCGGGGAGCTGTTTTTT | TRBJ2-2 | TRBD1 | NA | TRBV4-1
CASSLRLRRTETSGTGELFF | TGTGCCAGCAGCTTACGCCTTAGGAGGACGGAGACTAGCGGCACCGGGGAGCTGTTTTTT | TRBJ2-2 | TRBD2 | NA | TRBV11-1
CASSVANSYEQYF | TGTGCCAGCAGCGTGGCAAATTCCTACGAGCAGTACTTC | TRBJ2-7 | NA | few | TRBV9
CASSMGPNQPQHF | TGTGCCAGTAGTATGGGGCCCAATCAGCCCCAGCATTTT | TRBJ1-5 | NA | few | TRBV19
CSVDSADRITSSYEQYF | TGCAGCGTTGACTCGGCGGACAGGATCACTAGCTCCTACGAGCAGTACTTC | TRBJ2-7 | TRBD1 | few | TRBV29-1
CASRGQGKDEQYF | TGCGCCAGCAGGGGACAGGGGAAAGACGAGCAGTACTTC | TRBJ2-7 | TRBD1 | few | TRBV4-1
CASSGPKGQGAYEQYF | TGTGCCAGCAGCGGTCCTAAGGGACAGGGAGCCTACGAGCAGTACTTC | TRBJ2-7 | TRBD1 | NA | TRBV9
CASSQVVGGPEAFF | TGTGCCAGCAGCCAAGTGGTAGGGGGCCCTGAAGCTTTCTTT | TRBJ1-1 | TRBD1 | NA | TRBV3-1
CSARDSGVSYNEQFF | TGCAGTGCTAGAGACAGTGGGGTCTCCTACAATGAGCAGTTCTTC | TRBJ2-1 | NA | few | TRBV20-1
CASIKPGGIGYEQYF | TGTGCCAGCATTAAACCAGGGGGGATCGGCTACGAGCAGTACTTC | TRBJ2-7 | NA | NA | TRBV7-9
CASSYSGQPLHF | TGTGCCAGCAGTTACTCTGGGCAACCCCTCCACTTT | TRBJ1-6 | NA | NA | TRBV6-5
CASSGSGTDTQYF | TGTGCCAGCTCAGGAAGTGGCACAGATACGCAGTATTTT | TRBJ2-3 | NA | NA | TRBV18
CASSVGVANEKLFF | TGCGCCAGCAGTGTCGGAGTGGCTAATGAAAAACTGTTTTTT | TRBJ1-4 | NA | NA | TRBV5-1
CSAATSGQAPYNEQFF | TGCAGTGCTGCGACTAGCGGTCAGGCCCCCTACAATGAGCAGTTCTTC | TRBJ2-1 | TRBD2 | few | TRBV20-1
CASSFAGAGGNTIYF | TGTGCCAGCAGTTTCGCGGGGGCCGGAGGAAACACCATATATTTT | TRBJ1-3 | NA | NA | TRBV12-3/TRBV12-4
CASSFLGPRRGNEQYF | TGTGCCAGCAGTTTCCTCGGGCCGCGGCGGGGGAACGAGCAGTACTTC | TRBJ2-7 | TRBD2 | NA | TRBV27
CASSLQQLNQPQHF | TGTGCCAGCAGTTTACAACAGCTAAATCAGCCCCAGCATTTT | TRBJ1-5 | NA | NA | TRBV12-3/TRBV12-4